Listed here are 13 T cell receptor beta chains from one sample, sequenced in a study of beta chain features in type 1 diabetes. The sequenced template was cDNA made from the entire isolated RNA. Only in-frame clones appear in the TCRdb table, and some are missing; sequencing was by immunoSEQ multiplex PCR. In the table there are under 500,000 clones, approximately 30% of which are singletons. The specimen was naive CD4+ T cells from blood. The receptors come from a man between 18 and 35 years old in good health.

The V gene is TRBV29-1, the J gene TRBJ2-1; 10 bases align to TRBD2. Trimming took 7 bases from V and 8 from J; bases not matched to a gene: 5. Germline V lookup: CDR1 SQVTM, CDR2 ANQGSEA. The CDR3 runs to 12 residues. Written as DNA, the CDR3 is TGCAGCGGGCTAGCGGGGGCGGATGAGCAGTTCTTC. Its protein product is CSGLAGADEQFF.

The chain recombines TRBV7-3 with TRBJ2-3; TRBD1 matches 9 bases. Losses at the gene ends were 4 bases for V and 4 bases for J; bases not matched to a gene: 3. The CDR3 is made up of 14 amino acids. Germline V gene lookup returns CDR1 SGHTA and CDR2 FQGTGA. For the CDR3, the DNA is TGTGCCAGCAGCTCGCGACAGGGGGCAGATACGCAGTATTTT. It encodes CASSSRQGADTQYF.

With respect to this clone: Compared with germline, one end of the junction differs, possibly owing to a read error. The chain joins TRBV7-7 to TRBJ2-1; no reliable D call. CDR1 is SSHAT and CDR2 is FNYEAQ in the germline V gene (reference sequence). This CDR3 has 13 amino acids. CDR3 protein: CASSRGPYNEQFF. The CDR3 nucleotides read TGTGCTAGCAGCCGTGGGCCTTACAATGAGCAGTTCTTC.

The chain carries TRBV4-3 and TRBJ2-4; the D gene is possibly TRBD2 (6 bases). The germline gives CDR1 LGHNA, CDR2 YSLEER. The CDR3 length is 16 residues. Trimming removed 3 bases at V and 5 bases at J, with 17 bases between. CDR3 sequence (DNA): TGCGCCAGCAGCCACAAACTAGCAGTTTTCGAAAACATTCAGTACTTC. Translation gives CASSHKLAVFENIQYF.

Only a few counts were recorded for this clone. The J gene is TRBJ2-4, the V gene TRBV7-2; a possible D gene is TRBD1 (6 bases). V was clipped by 6 bases and J by 0 bases, with 15 bases between them. The germline CDR1 and CDR2 sequences are SGHTA and FQGNSA. The CDR3 has 16 residues. Written as DNA, the CDR3 is TGTGCCAGCAGAGCGACAGGCGCCCTAGCCAAAAACATTCAGTACTTC. This encodes CASRATGALAKNIQYF.

The chain carries TRBV7-2 and TRBJ1-5, with TRBD1 matching 9 bases. Germline trimming cut 3 bases from V and 6 bases from J; bases unmatched to any gene: 9. Per germline, CDR1 SGHTA and CDR2 FQGNSA. This CDR3 has 16 residues. This chain's CDR3 is CASSFDTGGAAQPQHF. In DNA, the CDR3 is TGTGCCAGCAGCTTTGACACAGGGGGCGCAGCTCAGCCCCAGCATTTT.

This clone was counted only a few times. The chain recombines TRBV6-6 with TRBJ2-2; D gene ambiguous. CDR1 is MNHNY, CDR2 SVGAGI, per germline (reference sequence). The CDR3 has 11 residues. V gave up 5 bases and J gave up 7 bases, with 5 bases separating them. CDR3 region: CASSESGELFF. The CDR3 DNA follows: TGTGCCAGCAGTGAAAGCGGGGAGCTGTTTTTT.

The chain links TRBV10-3 to TRBJ1-2, with 10 nucleotides matching TRBD1. CDR1 and CDR2 from the germline V gene are ENHRY and SYGVKD. The trim removed 6 bases at V and 6 bases at J, leaving 7 bases unmatched. The CDR3 spans 14 residues. The CDR3 protein is CAISTGQGSDGYTF. The CDR3 DNA follows: TGTGCCATCAGCACGGGACAGGGGTCCGATGGCTACACCTTC.

V gene TRBV7-2 combines with J gene TRBJ2-7; TRBD2 aligns across 7 bases. Germline V gene data show CDR1 as SGHTA and CDR2 as FQGNSA. V dropped 0 bases and J dropped 4; count of bases not matched to a gene: 6. CDR3 length equals 15 residues. The CDR3 reads CASSLARDYYYEQYF. The CDR3 nucleotides are TGTGCCAGCAGCTTAGCGAGGGACTACTATTACGAGCAGTACTTC. The full variable domain, its missing parts supplied by reference TRBV7-2 and TRBJ2-7, is GAGVSQSPSNKVTEKGKDVELRCDPISGHTALYWYRQSLGQGLEFLIYFQGNSAPDKSGLPSDRFSAERTGGSVSTLTIQRTQQEDSAVYLCASSLARDYYYEQYFGPGTRLTVT.

The J gene is TRBJ2-7, the V gene TRBV27, with a weak D call TRBD2 (6 bases). The V end was cut by 0 bases, the J end by 4 bases, with 16 bases between. Germline CDR1 and CDR2: MNHEY and SMNVEV (reference sequence). There are 16 residues in the CDR3. CDR3 in amino acids: CASSLSSGGRRYEQYF. CDR3 DNA sequence: TGTGCCAGCAGTTTATCTTCAGGAGGGAGAAGGTACGAGCAGTACTTC.

The rearrangement joins TRBV4-1 to TRBJ2-4; the D gene is possibly TRBD2 (6 bases). The germline V gene encodes CDR1 MGHRA and CDR2 YSYEKL. V lost 4 bases to trimming and J lost 5 bases, with 15 bases between them. CDR3 length: 15 amino acids. CDR3 nucleotides: TGCGCCAGCAGCCCAACCGGGGGAACCCAAAACATTCAGTACTTC. Amino acid sequence: CASSPTGGTQNIQYF.

This clone was detected only a few times. The chain joins TRBV25-1 to TRBJ2-5, with TRBD2 identical over 7 bases. J was trimmed by 5 bases and V by 5 bases; bases with no gene match: 8. CDR3 length equals 14 residues. CDR1 and CDR2 from the germline V gene are MGHDK and SYGVNS. The CDR3 here is CASSSWTRDETQYF. As DNA, the CDR3 is TGTGCCAGCAGTTCGTGGACTAGGGACGAGACCCAGTACTTC.

V usage is TRBV30 and J usage is TRBJ1-1; the match to TRBD1 covers 8 bases. The germline V gene has CDR1 GTSNPN and CDR2 SVGIG (reference sequence). The CDR3 extends over 14 amino acids. Unmatched junction bases numbered 7, after V lost 6 bases and J lost 1 base. CDR3 DNA sequence: TGTGCCTGCAGCCGGGACAGGAGGAACACTGAAGCTTTCTTT. This encodes CACSRDRRNTEAFF.